This is a list of T cell receptor beta chains from one sample in a study of early T cells in non-severe SARS-CoV-2 infection. TCRdb re-called the 5' RACE reads through MiXCR, storing one row per CDR3 protein. In the table there are 20,000 to 25,000 distinct CDR3 sequences, less than 5.5% of which are singletons. The sequenced material came from whole blood. The receptors come from an adult who was a healthcare worker with PCR-confirmed SARS-CoV-2 infection or an uninfected control (not recorded which). Each CDR3 is given with its conserved first and last residue. Fields, in order: J gene, V gene, D gene, clone size, CDR3 protein, CDR3 DNA. A D gene is named only where the DNA matches it firmly. Expanded clones are given a class, and other clones once, few, many or no size at all.

>TRBJ1-5|TRBV29-1|-|many
CSVEDQPGQPQHF
TGCAGCGTTGAAGATCAGCCCGGTCAGCCCCAGCATTTT
>TRBJ2-5|TRBV7-9|-|many
CASTATGEETQYF
TGTGCCAGCACCGCGACGGGGGAAGAGACCCAGTACTTC
>TRBJ2-2|TRBV7-8|-|many
CASSLGREGGELFF
TGTGCCAGCAGCTTAGGGCGGGAAGGCGGGGAGCTGTTTTTT
>TRBJ1-5|TRBV5-4|TRBD1|many
CASSPNPGQPNQPQHF
TGTGCCAGCAGCCCGAACCCGGGACAGCCCAATCAGCCCCAGCATTTT
>TRBJ1-4|TRBV11-3|-|-
CASSRQNNEKLFF
TGTGCCAGCAGCCGACAGAATAATGAAAAACTGTTTTTT
>TRBJ2-1|TRBV20-1|TRBD2|many
CSARILAGLNNEQFF
TGCAGTGCTAGAATACTAGCGGGACTAAACAATGAGCAGTTCTTC
>TRBJ2-1|TRBV29-1|TRBD2|medium-sized
CSVVGAGVAGGTVQFF
TGCAGCGTTGTGGGGGCCGGTGTAGCGGGAGGGACTGTACAGTTCTTC
>TRBJ1-1|TRBV20-1|-|-
CSAKQSGMNTEAFF
TGCAGTGCTAAGCAAAGCGGTATGAACACTGAAGCTTTCTTT
>TRBJ2-1|TRBV29-1|-|many
CSVGEDNEQFF
TGCAGCGTTGGAGAAGACAATGAGCAGTTCTTC
>TRBJ2-3|TRBV7-6|-|many
CASSLAGQTTDTQYF
TGTGCCAGCAGCTTAGCGGGGCAGACTACAGATACGCAGTATTTT